The next 18 T cell receptor beta chains were all read from a single sample in a study of shared clonotypes between healthy human individuals. Profiling relied on immunoSEQ multiplex PCR, and the TCRdb table lists in-frame clones only, not all of them. The table has hundreds of thousands of clones, 95% to 97% seen once. CD45RO-negative CD8 cells positively selected for CCR7 made up the naive population, which excluded terminally differentiated effector memory CD45RA+ cells. Sequenced input: naive CD8+ T cells sorted from blood. The receptors come from a young man in good health.

The chain links TRBV7-3 to TRBJ2-7; D gene unclear. The CDR3 is 10 amino acids. Germline V CDR1 and CDR2: SGHTA, FQGTGA. Trimming stripped 8 bases from V and 7 bases from J, with 9 bases between. This CDR3 reads CASPSREQYF. CDR3 DNA: TGTGCCAGCCCGAGCCGGGAGCAGTACTTC.

The chain recombines TRBV27 with TRBJ2-7; TRBD2 might be the D (5 bases). This CDR3 is 10 amino acids long. Germline V gene data show CDR1 as MNHEY and CDR2 as SMNVEV (reference sequence). With 5 bases removed from V and 7 bases from J, the gap between germline ends came to 6 bases. CDR3 sequence (DNA): TGTGCCAGCAGTCGGGAAGAGCAGTACTTC. This sequence encodes CASSREEQYF.

This clone showed up just once. In DNA form, the CDR3 reads TGTGCCACCAGGGGCGGGAGCAGCCACTACGAGCAGTACTTC. Amino acids: CATRGGSSHYEQYF. This chain links TRBV15 with TRBJ2-7; 7 nucleotides align to TRBD2. CDR3 length equals 14 residues. J was trimmed by 3 bases and V by 6 bases; bases with no gene match: 8. Germline CDR1 and CDR2: LNHNV and YYDKDF (reference sequence).

V usage is TRBV6-1 and J usage is TRBJ2-1; no firm D call. CDR3 length equals 13 residues. Germline CDR1 MNHNS, CDR2 SASEGT. V shed 7 bases and J shed 5 bases, with 12 bases lying between them. CDR3 residues: CASTPVRDNEQFF. Written as DNA, the CDR3 is TGTGCCAGCACTCCGGTCAGAGACAATGAGCAGTTCTTC.

The chain's CDR3 is CATSFAAYEQYF. In DNA form, the CDR3 reads TGTGCCACCTCTTTTGCCGCCTACGAGCAGTACTTC. The chain joins TRBV6-1 to TRBJ2-7; D gene uncertain. Germline assignment: CDR1 MNHNS and CDR2 SASEGT. V lost 10 bases, J lost 2 bases, and 12 bases lay in between. The CDR3 has 12 residues.

The rearrangement joins TRBV9 to TRBJ2-7, with 10 bases identical to TRBD1. V shed 1 base, J shed 3 bases, and the junction held 7 bases outside the gene matches. Germline V gene sequence: CDR1 SGDLS, CDR2 YYNGEE. The CDR3 covers 16 residues. In nucleotides, the CDR3 is TGTGCCAGCAGCGTAAGTACCGGGACAGGGGACTACGAGCAGTACTTC. Residues: CASSVSTGTGDYEQYF.

The rearrangement links TRBV7-9 to TRBJ2-3, with D uncertain. CDR1 is SEHNR, CDR2 FQNEAQ, per germline (reference sequence). The CDR3 totals 13 residues. V dropped 7 bases and J dropped 6 bases, with 14 bases sitting between them. CDR3 in DNA: TGTGCCAGCATAGAACTCACCGAGGATACGCAGTATTTT. Protein product: CASIELTEDTQYF.

This chain connects TRBV7-8 to TRBJ2-7; TRBD1 agrees at 9 bases. The germline V gene has CDR1 SGHVS and CDR2 FQNEAQ. V trimming: 1 base; J trimming: 6 bases; junction bases outside the gene matches: 10. The CDR3 consists of 16 residues. For the CDR3, the DNA is TGTGCCAGCAGCTTAGGGGGGATGGGACAGGGTCTCGAGCAGTACTTC. Residues: CASSLGGMGQGLEQYF.

V usage is TRBV5-6 and J usage is TRBJ2-3, with D perhaps being TRBD1 or TRBD2 (5 bases each). The CDR3 is 13 amino acids. The V end was cut by 3 bases, the J end by 2 bases, with 7 bases between. The germline V gene encodes CDR1 SGHDT and CDR2 YYEEEE. CDR3 bases: TGTGCCAGCAGCTATGGGACCACAGATACGCAGTATTTT. Its translation: CASSYGTTDTQYF.

The V gene is TRBV7-9, the J gene TRBJ1-3, with a weak D call TRBD1 (6 bases). V lost 5 bases and J lost 0, with 11 bases in between. Germline CDR1 is SEHNR and CDR2 is FQNEAQ (reference sequence). This CDR3 comprises 15 residues. CDR3 in DNA: TGTGCCAGCAGCCGTTGGGACAACTCTGGAAACACCATATATTTT. This encodes CASSRWDNSGNTIYF. Full variable domain (rest looked up from reference TRBV7-9 and TRBJ1-3): DTGVSQNPRHKITKRGQNVTFRCDPISEHNRLYWYRQTLGQGPEFLTYFQNEAQLEKSRLLSDRFSAERPKGSFSTLEIQRTEQGDSAMYLCASSRWDNSGNTIYFGEGSWLTVV.

The CDR3 reads CASSGFGEQYF. The CDR3 DNA reads as TGTGCCAGCAGTGGTTTCGGCGAGCAGTACTTC. The chain recombines TRBV6-1 with TRBJ2-7; D is ambiguous. V was pared by 4 bases and J by 6 bases, with 7 bases between. CDR1 and CDR2 (germline): MNHNS, SASEGT. The CDR3 consists of 11 residues.

The V gene is TRBV7-9, the J gene TRBJ2-1, with D maybe TRBD2 (6 bases). V was clipped by 3 bases and J by 8 bases, with 17 bases between them. The germline V gene has CDR1 SEHNR and CDR2 FQNEAQ (reference sequence). The CDR3 is 15 residues long. The CDR3 region is CASSFETRTQDEQFF. The CDR3 DNA reads TGTGCCAGCAGCTTTGAGACTAGGACTCAGGATGAGCAGTTCTTC.

This sequence joins TRBV6-5 and TRBJ2-7, with no clear D. V was trimmed by 6 bases and J by 3 bases, leaving 6 bases between them. Germline CDR1 MNHEY, CDR2 SVGAGI. The CDR3 length is 11 residues. The CDR3 here is CASRSNYEQYF. Written as DNA, the CDR3 is TGTGCCAGCAGATCAAACTACGAGCAGTACTTC.

The V gene is TRBV6-1, the J gene TRBJ1-5; D is uncertain. CDR1 and CDR2 from the germline V gene are MNHNS and SASEGT. The V end was cut by 1 base, the J end by 8 bases, with 15 bases between. The CDR3 is 15 residues long. CDR3 region: CASSEVGYSEKPQHF. In DNA, the CDR3 is TGTGCCAGCAGTGAAGTCGGATATTCCGAAAAGCCCCAGCATTTT.

V gene TRBV7-9 combines with J gene TRBJ2-5, with 8 bases fitting TRBD1. Germline lookup yields CDR1 SEHNR and CDR2 FQNEAQ (reference sequence). After removal of 0 bases from V and 0 bases from J, the junction contained 0 bases not matched to a gene. This CDR3 region has 15 residues. In DNA form, the CDR3 reads TGTGCCAGCAGCTTAGCGGACAGGGACCAAGAGACCCAGTACTTC. It encodes CASSLADRDQETQYF.

The CDR3 spells CASSRTSGDPQFYNEQFF. CDR3 sequence (DNA): TGTGCCAGCAGTCGGACTAGCGGGGACCCCCAATTCTACAATGAGCAGTTCTTC. This chain joins TRBV28 and TRBJ2-1; 12 nucleotides agree with TRBD2. Losses at the gene ends were 5 bases for V and 3 bases for J; bases not matched to a gene: 11. Germline V gene sequence: CDR1 MDHEN, CDR2 SYDVKM. The CDR3 runs to 18 residues.

The rearrangement uses TRBV15 and TRBJ2-1, with D hard to call. The CDR3 length is 14 residues. V lost 0 bases to trimming and J lost 2 bases, with 5 bases between them. CDR1 and CDR2 (germline): LNHNV, YYDKDF (reference sequence). The CDR3 protein is CATSRDTAYNEQFF. The CDR3 DNA reads TGTGCCACCAGCAGAGATACAGCCTACAATGAGCAGTTCTTC.

The genes are TRBV28 and TRBJ2-4; tentative D call: TRBD1 (6 bases). Germline V gene lookup returns CDR1 MDHEN and CDR2 SYDVKM. Trimming pared 2 bases from V and 2 bases from J, leaving 13 bases between. CDR3 size: 16 residues. The CDR3 nucleotides read TGTGCCAGCAGTTTAGGCAGGGGAAGCACCAAAAACATTCAGTACTTC. It encodes CASSLGRGSTKNIQYF.